This entry concerns a single T cell receptor (beta chain). Its antigen is undetermined. The sample comes from a study of shared clonotypes between healthy human individuals. The study separated CD4+ cells into CD45RA+ naive and CD45RA-negative memory subsets. Several immunoSEQ 96-well plates shared each subset's DNA, each plate a replicate. Produced via immunoSEQ multiplex PCR; TCRdb's table is partial and in-frame only. The table has more than 1.2 million clones, roughly 98.5% seen once. In germline, CDR1 is LNHNV, CDR2 YYDKDF (reference sequence). CDR3 length: 16 residues. Trimming pared 0 bases from V and 7 bases from J, leaving 16 bases between. Notes on the study in general: Sampling covered nothing but blood. Tissue TCR repertoires likely differ from those found in blood. Rarefaction showed that sequencing of sorted subsets was incomplete (despite large depth).

This receptor was obtained from a man aged 25 to 45 in good health. This chain uses TRBV15 with TRBJ1-5; no clear D. Sequenced material: naive CD4+ T cells sorted from blood. Subset denoted: CD45RA+ positively selected. CDR3 residues: CATSREITRAWQPQHF. The CDR3 DNA follows: TGTGCCACCAGCAGAGAGATCACGAGGGCTTGGCAGCCCCAGCATTTT.